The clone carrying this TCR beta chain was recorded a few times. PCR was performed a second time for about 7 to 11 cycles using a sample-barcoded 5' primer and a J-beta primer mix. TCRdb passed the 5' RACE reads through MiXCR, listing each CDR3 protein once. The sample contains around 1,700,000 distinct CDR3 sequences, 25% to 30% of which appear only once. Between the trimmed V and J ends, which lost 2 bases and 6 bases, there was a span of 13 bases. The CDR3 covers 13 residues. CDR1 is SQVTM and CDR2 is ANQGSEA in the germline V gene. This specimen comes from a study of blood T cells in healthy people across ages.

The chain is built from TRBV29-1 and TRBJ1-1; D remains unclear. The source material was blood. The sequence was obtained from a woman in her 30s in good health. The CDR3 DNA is TGCAGCGTTGAAATTCCCCCGACCCCTGAAGCTTTCTTT. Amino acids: CSVEIPPTPEAFF.